This T cell receptor (beta chain) was sequenced for a study of cytomegalovirus exposure and HLA in healthy donors. To note about this clone: Antigen: not known.

The germline V gene has CDR1 SEHNR and CDR2 FQNEAQ (reference sequence). This CDR3 region has 16 residues. The study ran its PCR with 60 Vbeta and 13 Jbeta primers. Sequenced by immunoSEQ multiplex PCR; TCRdb stores in-frame clones only, minus some. The sample has under 200,000 clones; about four fifths are singletons. Study findings and constraints: In vitro confirmation showed a few CMV-associated chains to be CMV antigen specific. Later analysis showed TCR association rates varying by HLA locus, highest for DRB1 and lowest for HLA-C.

This chain joins TRBV7-9 and TRBJ2-5, with 9 bases matching TRBD1. The J call may not be correct, given that the DNA end is closer to TRBJ2-7. The clonotype comes from a woman aged 45-60 years in good health and CMV-seropositive. The sequenced sample consisted of PBMCs. The CDR3 here is CASSLTHGTGIYEQYF. The CDR3 nucleotides read TGTGCCAGCAGCTTGACCCACGGGACAGGGATCTACGAGCAGTACTTC.